This TCR beta chain was captured in a study of blood T cell repertoires in COVID-19. Study-level information: Acute-phase and convalescent COVID-19 samples originated in the United States, Italy and Spain. The cDNA or gDNA used as material had been derived from T cells, B-cell-depleted T cells, or PBMCs.

CDR1 is SEHNR and CDR2 is FQNEAQ in the germline V gene (reference sequence). The CDR3 extends over 16 amino acids. The ends were cut back, 5 bases at V and 0 bases at J, with 16 bases in the middle. In the authors' workflow: For nucleated cells, counts were estimated from reference gene primer amplification. Clones were sequenced by immunoSEQ multiplex PCR, and TCRdb holds only the in-frame ones, with some missing. V, J and clone size derive from that table, while D and trimming were established from the DNA sequence. This table holds around 400,000 clones, more than 70% found once. The TCR was taken from a man aged 35 to 55 with acute or convalescent COVID-19. The chain combines TRBV7-9 with TRBJ1-2, with TRBD1 as a possible D gene (5 bases). Sequencing used peripheral blood. CDR3 in DNA: TGTGCCAGCAGCCCTTCGGAGGGGCCATCTAACTATGGCTACACCTTC. Protein sequence: CASSPSEGPSNYGYTF.